The table lists the clone carrying this T cell receptor (beta chain) with a count of one. The repertoire was sequenced with immunoSEQ multiplex PCR; TCRdb's copy has only in-frame clones and lacks some. The table includes some 180,000 clones, about 89% detected once. This sample stems from a study of blood T cell repertoires in COVID-19. Germline V CDR1 and CDR2: LGHNA, YSLEER. The germline V and J ends were trimmed by 3 bases and 3 bases, with 12 bases remaining between them. The CDR3 consists of 14 residues. Material: peripheral blood. This chain uses TRBV4-3 with TRBJ2-7; D remains unclear. The clonotype comes from a man between 35 and 55 years old with acute or convalescent COVID-19. The DNA for the CDR3 is TGCGCCAGCAGCCAGGCCTGGTCGTACTACGAGCAGTACTTC. Translated: CASSQAWSYYEQYF.